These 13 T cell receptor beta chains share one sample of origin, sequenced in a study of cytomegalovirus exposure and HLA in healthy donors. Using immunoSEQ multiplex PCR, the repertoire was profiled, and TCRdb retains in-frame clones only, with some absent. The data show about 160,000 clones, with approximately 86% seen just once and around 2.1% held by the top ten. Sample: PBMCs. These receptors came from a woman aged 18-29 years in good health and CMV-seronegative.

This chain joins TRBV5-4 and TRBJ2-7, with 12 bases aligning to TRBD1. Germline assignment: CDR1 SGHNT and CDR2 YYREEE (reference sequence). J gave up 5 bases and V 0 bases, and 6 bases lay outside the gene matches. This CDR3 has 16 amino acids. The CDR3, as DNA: TGTGCCAGCAGCTTGGGCGGGACAGGGGGCTTCAACGAGCAGTACTTC. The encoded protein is CASSLGGTGGFNEQYF.

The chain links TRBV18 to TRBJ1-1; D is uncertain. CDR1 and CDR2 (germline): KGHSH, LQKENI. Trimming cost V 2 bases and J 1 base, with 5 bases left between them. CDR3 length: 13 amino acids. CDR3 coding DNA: TGTGCCAGCTCACCATCAGAGAACACTGAAGCTTTCTTT. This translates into CASSPSENTEAFF.

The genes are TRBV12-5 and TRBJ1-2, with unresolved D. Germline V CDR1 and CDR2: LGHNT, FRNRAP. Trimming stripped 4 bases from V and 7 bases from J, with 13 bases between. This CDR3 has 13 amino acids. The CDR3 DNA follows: TGTGCTAGTGGTTCAATTTCGGAGGGTGGCTACACCTTC. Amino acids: CASGSISEGGYTF.

The CDR3 region has the DNA TGTGCCACCAGCAGAGGCTGGCAGGGCTACACCTTC. Protein product: CATSRGWQGYTF. This chain joins TRBV15 and TRBJ1-2; the D is unclear. The CDR3 is 12 residues long. V was cut by 1 base and J by 8 bases, with 8 bases left in between. Germline CDR1 is LNHNV and CDR2 is YYDKDF (reference sequence).

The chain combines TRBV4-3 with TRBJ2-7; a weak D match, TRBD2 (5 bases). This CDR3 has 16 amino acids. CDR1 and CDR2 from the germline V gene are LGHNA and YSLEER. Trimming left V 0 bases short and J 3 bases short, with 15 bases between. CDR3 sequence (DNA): TGCGCCAGCAGCCAAGAGTTTACGGGAACTAGCTACGAGCAGTACTTC. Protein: CASSQEFTGTSYEQYF.

The CDR3 spells CATSRAGLKGGNTIYF. CDR3 sequence (DNA): TGTGCCACCAGCAGAGCAGGCTTGAAGGGGGGAAACACCATATATTTT. The chain carries TRBV15 and TRBJ1-3; D is possibly TRBD1 (5 bases). This CDR3 is built from 16 residues. The germline V gene has CDR1 LNHNV and CDR2 YYDKDF (reference sequence). Trimming cost V 1 base and J 4 bases, with 14 bases left between them.

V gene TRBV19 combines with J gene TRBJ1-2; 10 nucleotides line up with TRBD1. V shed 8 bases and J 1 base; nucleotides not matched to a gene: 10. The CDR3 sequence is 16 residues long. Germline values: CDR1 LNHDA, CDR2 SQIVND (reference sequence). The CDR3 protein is CASGGQGFLLNYGYTF. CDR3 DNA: TGTGCCAGTGGGGGACAGGGGTTCCTCCTTAACTATGGCTACACCTTC.

CDR3 amino acids: CASSPDFGQPVYGYTF. Here the CDR3 DNA reads TGCGCCAGCAGCCCCGACTTTGGACAGCCTGTCTATGGCTACACCTTC. The chain has TRBV4-1 and TRBJ1-2; D may be TRBD1 (6 bases). Deletions cut 4 bases from V and 4 bases from J, with 19 bases between. This CDR3 has 16 residues. CDR1 and CDR2 from the germline V gene are MGHRA and YSYEKL.

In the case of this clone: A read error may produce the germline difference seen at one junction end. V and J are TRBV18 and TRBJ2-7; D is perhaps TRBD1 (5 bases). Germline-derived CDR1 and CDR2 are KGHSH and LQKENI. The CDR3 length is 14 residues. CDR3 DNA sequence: TGTGCCAGCTCACCATGGGCAGGGAAGTTTTTTTTGGACTTC. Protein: CASSPWAGKFFLDF.

The CDR3 DNA reads as TGTGCCAGCAGCTTAGTGGAGGATCAGCCCCAGCATTTT. Encoded protein: CASSLVEDQPQHF. The chain uses TRBV11-1 and TRBJ1-5; D unresolved. The V end was cut by 1 base, the J end by 5 bases, with 6 bases between. From germline, CDR1 is SGHAT and CDR2 FQDESV (reference sequence). The CDR3 consists of 13 residues. Full variable domain (missing parts from reference TRBV11-1 and TRBJ1-5): EAEVAQSPRYKITEKSQAVAFWCDPISGHATLYWYRQILGQGPELLVQFQDESVVDDSQLPKDRFSAERLKGVDSTLKIQPAELGDSAMYLCASSLVEDQPQHFGDGTRLSIL.

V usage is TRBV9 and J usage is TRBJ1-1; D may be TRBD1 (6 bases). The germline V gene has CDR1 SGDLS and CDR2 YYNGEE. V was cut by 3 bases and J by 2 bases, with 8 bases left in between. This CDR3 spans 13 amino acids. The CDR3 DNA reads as TGTGCCAGCAGCGCGACAGGAAACACTGAAGCTTTCTTT. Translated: CASSATGNTEAFF.

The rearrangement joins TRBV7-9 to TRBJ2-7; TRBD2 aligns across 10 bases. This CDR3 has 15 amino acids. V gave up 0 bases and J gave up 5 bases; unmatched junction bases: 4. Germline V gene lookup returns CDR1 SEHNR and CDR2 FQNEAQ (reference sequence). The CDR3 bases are TGTGCCAGCAGCTTAGCACTAGCGGGGCCCCACGAGCAGTACTTC. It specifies CASSLALAGPHEQYF. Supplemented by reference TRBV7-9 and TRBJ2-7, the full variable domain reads DTGVSQNPRHKITKRGQNVTFRCDPISEHNRLYWYRQTLGQGPEFLTYFQNEAQLEKSRLLSDRFSAERPKGSFSTLEIQRTEQGDSAMYLCASSLALAGPHEQYFGPGTRLTVT.

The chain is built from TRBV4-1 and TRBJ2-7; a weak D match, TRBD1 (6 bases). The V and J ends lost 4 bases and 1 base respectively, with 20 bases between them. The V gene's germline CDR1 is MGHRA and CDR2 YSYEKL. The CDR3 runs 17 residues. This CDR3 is CASSRLPGGGSSYEQYF. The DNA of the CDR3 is TGCGCCAGCAGCCGCCTGCCTGGGGGCGGCTCGTCCTACGAGCAGTACTTC.